This passage covers 29 T cell receptor beta chains from one sample sequenced in a study of OX40 agonist ivuxolimab in advanced cancers. Only in-frame clones appear in the TCRdb table, and some are missing; sequencing was by immunoSEQ multiplex PCR. The sample holds 55,000 to 60,000 clones, over 80% seen once. This specimen consisted of CD4+ or CD8+ T cells sorted from blood, obtained in a trial of the OX40 agonist ivuxolimab. The receptors stem from an adult with an advanced solid tumor such as melanoma, head and neck, liver or kidney cancer.

This clone has a handful of counts. The rearrangement joins TRBV19 to TRBJ1-2, with a weak D call TRBD1 (5 bases). V shed 5 bases and J shed 1 base, with 14 bases lying between them. The CDR3 runs to 15 residues. CDR1 is LNHDA and CDR2 is SQIVND in the germline V gene (reference sequence). The CDR3 here is CASSLPGRGNYGYTF. The CDR3 nucleotides are TGTGCCAGTAGTCTACCTGGGAGGGGTAACTATGGCTACACCTTC.

This chain uses TRBV7-8 with TRBJ2-2, with D possibly TRBD2 on 7 matching bases. Germline CDR1 reads SGHVS; CDR2 reads FQNEAQ. V was clipped by 5 bases and J by 3 bases, with 13 bases between them. The CDR3 is 15 amino acids. The CDR3: CASSTRGGDTGELFF. The DNA for the CDR3 is TGTGCCAGCAGCACCCGAGGGGGGGACACCGGGGAGCTGTTTTTT. Supplemented by reference TRBV7-8 and TRBJ2-2, the full variable domain reads GAGVSQSPRYKVAKRGQDVALRCDPISGHVSLFWYQQALGQGPEFLTYFQNEAQLDKSGLPSDRFFAERPEGSVSTLKIQRTQQEDSAVYLCASSTRGGDTGELFFGEGSRLTVL.

V is TRBV10-3 and J is TRBJ1-1; D is perhaps TRBD1 (5 bases). The CDR3 extends over 15 amino acids. Between the trimmed V and J ends, which lost 6 bases and 3 bases, there was a span of 17 bases. Germline-derived CDR1 and CDR2 are ENHRY and SYGVKD. The CDR3 DNA reads TGTGCCATCAGGGTTGCAGGGTCGAAGGACACTGAAGCTTTCTTT. This encodes CAIRVAGSKDTEAFF.

The chain is built from TRBV5-6 and TRBJ1-2; D gene uncertain. CDR1 and CDR2 (germline): SGHDT, YYEEEE. V was trimmed by 4 bases and J by 5 bases, leaving 6 bases between them. The CDR3 runs to 11 residues. CDR3 in amino acids: CASSVGYGYTF. The CDR3 DNA reads TGTGCCAGCAGCGTTGGGTATGGCTACACCTTC.

The chain carries TRBV5-1 and TRBJ2-1; D is perhaps TRBD1 or TRBD2 (5 bases each). Per germline, CDR1 SGHRS and CDR2 YFSETQ. This CDR3 contains 15 residues. V dropped 4 bases and J dropped 1 base, with 12 bases sitting between them. The CDR3 loop is CASSLVGDSYNEQFF. CDR3 bases: TGCGCCAGCAGCCTGGTGGGGGATTCCTACAATGAGCAGTTCTTC.

The chain employs TRBV4-1 and TRBJ2-7; 7 positions match TRBD2. This CDR3 is built from 17 residues. The germline gives CDR1 MGHRA, CDR2 YSYEKL. V trimming: 0 bases; J trimming: 2 bases; junction bases outside the gene matches: 10. The chain's CDR3 is CASSQDIFLAVTYEQYF. CDR3 sequence (DNA): TGCGCCAGCAGCCAAGATATTTTCCTAGCGGTGACCTACGAGCAGTACTTC.

The chain combines TRBV30 with TRBJ1-4, with a weak D call TRBD1 (5 bases). CDR3 length: 14 residues. V was pared by 7 bases and J by 8 bases, with 20 bases between. Germline values: CDR1 GTSNPN, CDR2 SVGIG (reference sequence). The CDR3 DNA is TGTGCCTTGTTATCCGCGGGGGTTGGCGAAAAACTGTTTTTT. This gives the protein CALLSAGVGEKLFF.

This chain joins TRBV6-5 and TRBJ2-3; D possibly uses TRBD1 or TRBD2 (5 bases each). The CDR3 spans 15 residues. CDR1 is MNHEY, CDR2 SVGAGI, per germline. V lost 2 bases to trimming and J lost 0 bases, with 9 bases between them. CDR3 loop: CASSYQGDSTDTQYF. The DNA for the CDR3 is TGTGCCAGCAGTTACCAAGGGGACAGCACAGATACGCAGTATTTT.

The chain is built from TRBV6-6 and TRBJ1-6; unclear D gene. The CDR3 has 12 amino acids. Trimming pared 5 bases from V and 9 bases from J, leaving 8 bases between. The V gene's germline CDR1 is MNHNY and CDR2 SVGAGI (reference sequence). CDR3 sequence (DNA): TGTGCCAGCAGTCCAGAGGGTTCACCCCTCCACTTT. This gives the protein CASSPEGSPLHF.

This clone has only one observation. The rearrangement joins TRBV5-4 to TRBJ2-5; 11 nucleotides line up with TRBD2. CDR3 size: 15 residues. Trimming at V came to 4 bases and at J to 4 bases, leaving 6 bases not matched to a gene. Germline V gives CDR1 SGHNT, CDR2 YYREEE (reference sequence). CDR3 nucleotides: TGTGCCAGCAGCGTTAGCGGGGGGGCCTTAGAGACCCAGTACTTC. The encoded protein is CASSVSGGALETQYF.

This chain links TRBV7-8 with TRBJ2-3, with D possibly being TRBD2 (6 bases). CDR1 and CDR2 (germline): SGHVS, FQNEAQ. The CDR3 is 16 residues long. Trimming took 2 bases from V and 1 from J, leaving 13 bases between them. CDR3 residues: CASSLWRGPRTDTQYF. The DNA of the CDR3 is TGTGCCAGCAGCTTATGGCGGGGACCGCGCACAGATACGCAGTATTTT.

CDR3 nucleotides: TGTGCCAGTAGTCCCCAGAGGGGGCAGAACACTGAAGCTTTCTTT. It is translated as CASSPQRGQNTEAFF. The chain is built from TRBV19 and TRBJ1-1, with 7 nucleotides matching TRBD1. V lost 5 bases, J lost 1 base, and 7 bases stayed unmatched. The germline V gene encodes CDR1 LNHDA and CDR2 SQIVND (reference sequence). The CDR3 spans 15 residues.

The table lists this clone with a count of one. The chain employs TRBV30 and TRBJ1-3, with unresolved D. The CDR3 is made up of 13 amino acids. Trimming pared 1 base from V and 0 bases from J, leaving 4 bases between. Looked up from germline, CDR1 is GTSNPN and CDR2 is SVGIG (reference sequence). CDR3 coding DNA: TGTGCCTGGAGTGGCCACTCTGGAAACACCATATATTTT. Protein: CAWSGHSGNTIYF.

CDR3 DNA sequence: TGCGCCAGCAGCCCTACGGGACAGGATGGTGAAAAACTGTTTTTT. Translated: CASSPTGQDGEKLFF. This chain uses TRBV4-1 with TRBJ1-4; TRBD1 agrees at 8 bases. The CDR3 covers 15 residues. Germline trimming cut 4 bases from V and 7 bases from J; bases unmatched to any gene: 8. Germline CDR1 reads MGHRA; CDR2 reads YSYEKL.

There are a few counts of this clone. The V and J genes are TRBV9 and TRBJ1-2; D gene unclear. The CDR3 contains 11 residues. Deletions cut 4 bases from V and 6 bases from J, with 7 bases between. Per germline, CDR1 SGDLS and CDR2 YYNGEE. CDR3 DNA sequence: TGTGCCAGCAGCCGCCTGGATGGCTACACCTTC. Translating gives CASSRLDGYTF.

On this clone itself: The junction differs from germline at one of its ends, possibly a read error. The same CDR3 also results from other DNA sequences found in this sample. This sequence joins TRBV7-7 and TRBJ2-2, with unresolved D. The length of the CDR3 is 15 residues. Germline V gene data show CDR1 as SSHAT and CDR2 as FNYEAQ (reference sequence). CDR3 sequence reads: CASSKTRQNTGELFF. CDR3 bases: TGCGCCAGCTCAAAGACGAGACAGAACACCGGGGAGCTGTTTTTT.

This rearrangement joins TRBV4-1 to TRBJ1-4; D not certain. The CDR3 runs 17 residues. V was clipped by 0 bases and J by 3 bases, with 14 bases between them. The germline gives CDR1 MGHRA, CDR2 YSYEKL. CDR3 coding DNA: TGCGCCAGCAGCCAAGAGTCTAGAGGGCGTGCTAATGAAAAACTGTTTTTT. Its translation is CASSQESRGRANEKLFF.

This clone was observed a handful of times. The rearrangement joins TRBV6-5 to TRBJ2-7; TRBD1 matches at 8 bases. Germline V lookup: CDR1 MNHEY, CDR2 SVGAGI. There are 13 residues in the CDR3. The J segment lost 6 bases and the V segment lost 8 bases, leaving 9 bases of the junction unmatched. CDR3 DNA sequence: TGTGCCAGCTCCCGGGACAGGTCGCGCGAGCAGTACTTC. It translates to CASSRDRSREQYF.

V and J are TRBV19 and TRBJ1-3, with 8 nucleotides matching TRBD1. CDR3 length equals 16 residues. CDR1 is LNHDA and CDR2 is SQIVND in the germline V gene (reference sequence). V shed 5 bases and J 0 bases; nucleotides not matched to a gene: 6. CDR3 sequence (DNA): TGTGCCAGTAGTGCCCGGACAGGGAGCTCTGGAAACACCATATATTTT. Translation gives CASSARTGSSGNTIYF.

V usage is TRBV5-6 and J usage is TRBJ1-5; possibly TRBD1 for D (5 bases). CDR3 length equals 13 residues. Trimming took off 4 bases at V and 4 bases at J, with 9 bases between the two ends. From germline, CDR1 is SGHDT and CDR2 YYEEEE. The CDR3 loop reads CASSRSGNQPQHF. CDR3 nucleotides: TGTGCCAGCAGCCGTTCAGGGAATCAGCCCCAGCATTTT.

This chain uses TRBV18 with TRBJ2-7; TRBD2 matches 7 bases. Germline CDR1 and CDR2: KGHSH and LQKENI. After removal of 3 bases from V and 5 bases from J, the junction contained 10 bases not matched to a gene. The CDR3 is 15 residues long. The CDR3 nucleotides are TGTGCCAGCTCACCCGGGGCGGGAGAAACAAACGAGCAGTACTTC. Amino acids: CASSPGAGETNEQYF.

The genes are TRBV6-1 and TRBJ2-7; TRBD1 is a possible D gene (6 bases). V lost 7 bases and J lost 6, with 10 bases in between. This CDR3 has 11 residues. Looked up from germline, CDR1 is MNHNS and CDR2 is SASEGT. The CDR3 protein is CASKTGIEQYF. CDR3 in DNA: TGTGCCAGCAAAACAGGGATCGAGCAGTACTTC.

This chain uses TRBV6-4 with TRBJ2-3, with D uncertain. This CDR3 region has 15 residues. V dropped 0 bases and J dropped 2 bases, with 9 bases sitting between them. Germline CDR1 MRHNA, CDR2 SNTAGT. Here the CDR3 DNA reads TGTGCCAGCAGTGACTCCCACAACCCCACAGATACGCAGTATTTT. Amino acid sequence: CASSDSHNPTDTQYF.

The CDR3 DNA sequence: TGTGCCAGCAGCTTGGCCGGCAGCTATAGCAATCAGCCCCAGCATTTT. Translating it yields CASSLAGSYSNQPQHF. V is TRBV5-8 and J is TRBJ1-5; D remains unclear. Germline V CDR1 and CDR2: SGHTS, YDEGEE. Trimming left V 0 bases short and J 0 bases short, with 10 bases between. This CDR3 is 16 amino acids long.

In its sample, this clone was seen a few times. The rearrangement uses TRBV7-8 and TRBJ2-7; no clear D. The CDR3 totals 16 residues. The V and J ends lost 7 bases and 4 bases respectively, with 23 bases between them. From germline, CDR1 is SGHVS and CDR2 FQNEAQ. CDR3 region: CASNTGWAVNEYEQYF. The CDR3, as DNA: TGTGCCAGCAATACCGGGTGGGCGGTTAATGAGTACGAGCAGTACTTC.

J is TRBJ2-7 and V is TRBV11-1; D unclear. The germline CDR1 and CDR2 sequences are SGHAT and FQDESV (reference sequence). Between the trimmed V and J ends, which lost 2 bases and 4 bases, there was a span of 6 bases. The CDR3 is made up of 12 amino acids. The CDR3: CASSLTGYEQYF. The CDR3 DNA reads as TGTGCCAGCAGCTTAACTGGGTACGAGCAGTACTTC.

This chain connects TRBV27 to TRBJ2-7, with 8 nucleotides matching TRBD1. V was pared by 4 bases and J by 6 bases, with 11 bases of the junction left unmatched. Per the germline V gene, CDR1 is MNHEY and CDR2 is SMNVEV (reference sequence). The CDR3 covers 15 residues. CDR3 sequence reads: CASSSLGQGKGEQYF. In DNA, the CDR3 is TGTGCCAGCAGTTCGCTCGGACAGGGAAAGGGCGAGCAGTACTTC.

This clone was picked up one time. CDR3 residues: CASSRDRYQETQYF. In DNA, the CDR3 is TGTGCCAGTAGTCGGGACAGGTACCAAGAGACCCAGTACTTC. The rearrangement joins TRBV19 to TRBJ2-5; TRBD1 agrees at 8 bases. V was clipped by 5 bases and J by 0 bases; unmatched bases: 2. The V gene's germline CDR1 is LNHDA and CDR2 SQIVND (reference sequence). The CDR3 totals 14 residues. Drawing the rest from reference TRBV19 and TRBJ2-5, the complete variable domain is DGGITQSPKYLFRKEGQNVTLSCEQNLNHDAMYWYRQDPGQGLRLIYYSQIVNDFQKGDIAEGYSVSREKKESFPLTVTSAQKNPTAFYLCASSRDRYQETQYFGPGTRLLVL.

The CDR3 DNA reads as TGTGCCAGCTCGTCGGACAGGGACAATCAGCCCCAGCATTTT. Protein product: CASSSDRDNQPQHF. V gene TRBV18 combines with J gene TRBJ1-5; the match to TRBD1 covers 8 bases. Trimming at V came to 6 bases and at J to 3 bases, leaving 4 bases not matched to a gene. CDR3 length: 14 residues. Germline lookup yields CDR1 KGHSH and CDR2 LQKENI.